What follows are 5 T cell receptor beta chains derived from one specimen sequenced in a study of blood T cell repertoires in COVID-19. Sequencing used immunoSEQ multiplex PCR; TCRdb keeps in-frame clones, though not all of them. The table includes almost 200,000 clones, about 90% detected once. Sequencing input: PBMCs or T cells enriched from blood (not recorded which). The origin of the receptors is a woman under 30 who had recovered from COVID-19.

The gene calls are TRBV28 and TRBJ1-4; 8 bases fit TRBD1. The CDR3 length is 16 residues. The trim removed 1 base at V and 8 bases at J, leaving 9 bases unmatched. Germline V CDR1 and CDR2: MDHEN, SYDVKM. Here the CDR3 reads CASSLFGQGFGEKLFF. In DNA, the CDR3 is TGTGCCAGCAGTTTATTCGGACAGGGCTTTGGGGAAAAACTGTTTTTT.

This clone occurred once. V is TRBV10-3 and J is TRBJ2-3, with TRBD2 matching over 8 bases. This CDR3 has 15 residues. V dropped 7 bases and J dropped 3; count of bases not matched to a gene: 9. The germline V gene encodes CDR1 ENHRY and CDR2 SYGVKD. The CDR3 region is CAIMGSGAMTDTQYF. CDR3 sequence (DNA): TGTGCCATCATGGGTAGCGGGGCGATGACAGATACGCAGTATTTT.

The chain has TRBV2 and TRBJ2-5, with TRBD2 identical over 9 bases. The CDR3 spans 15 residues. CDR1 SNHLY and CDR2 FYNNEI come from the germline V gene. Trimming removed 6 bases from V and 5 bases from J; junction bases left unmatched: 10. DNA for the CDR3: TGTGCCAGCAGAGGCCTAGCGGGGCGCATGGAGACCCAGTACTTC. It codes for CASRGLAGRMETQYF.

The V call is TRBV9, the J call TRBJ2-2, with D tentatively TRBD1 (6 bases). Germline values: CDR1 SGDLS, CDR2 YYNGEE. Trimming removed 3 bases from V and 0 bases from J, with 15 bases in between. The CDR3 runs 17 residues. CDR3 region: CASSDPLEGANTGELFF. CDR3 nucleotides: TGTGCCAGCAGCGATCCCCTAGAGGGGGCGAACACCGGGGAGCTGTTTTTT.

J is TRBJ2-7 and V is TRBV6-5; 7 bases align to TRBD1. Germline CDR1 MNHEY, CDR2 SVGAGI. Trimming removed 0 bases from V and 1 base from J; junction bases left unmatched: 3. The CDR3 runs to 15 residues. This CDR3 reads CASSYSGTDSYEQYF. The CDR3 nucleotides are TGTGCCAGCAGTTACTCCGGGACAGATTCCTACGAGCAGTACTTC.